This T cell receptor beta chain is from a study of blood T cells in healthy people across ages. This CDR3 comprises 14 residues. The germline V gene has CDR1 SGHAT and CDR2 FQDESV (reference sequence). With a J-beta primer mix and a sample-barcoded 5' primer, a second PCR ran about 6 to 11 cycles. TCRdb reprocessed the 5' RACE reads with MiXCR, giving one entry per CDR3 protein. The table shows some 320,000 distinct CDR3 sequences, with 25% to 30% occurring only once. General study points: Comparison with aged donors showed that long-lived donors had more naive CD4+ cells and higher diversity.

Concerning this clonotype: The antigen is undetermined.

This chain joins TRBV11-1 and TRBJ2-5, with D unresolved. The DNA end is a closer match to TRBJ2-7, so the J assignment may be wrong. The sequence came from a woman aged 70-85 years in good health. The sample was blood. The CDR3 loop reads CASSLGERPYEQYF. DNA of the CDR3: TGTGCCAGCAGCTTAGGGGAAAGACCCTACGAGCAGTACTTC.